Sequencing of this T cell receptor (beta chain) was carried out in a study of vaccination and CD4 T cells after COVID-19 (dated by TCRdb to between 2021 and 2022). Describing the broader study: SARS-CoV-2 positivity had been established in the convalescent patients by nasal swab PCR, and mild disease was recorded in under ten of these patients and severe disease in one. The convalescent cohort comprised six males and four females, including two Hispanic individuals, seven Caucasians, two Asians and one multiracial person. Two doses of either the Pfizer-BioNTech BNT162b2 vaccine (n=8) or the Moderna mRNA-1273 vaccine (n=2) were administered to participants. Post-COVID blood samples were collected from convalescent patients a median of around 96 days after diagnosis, with a range of about 30 to 161 days. The time from the second vaccine dose to post-vaccine blood sampling had a median of roughly 70 days and ranged from roughly 13 to 241 days. Overlapping spike peptide pools from SARS-CoV-2 and from the common cold coronaviruses HCoV-NL63, HCoV-OC43 and HCoV-229E were used as culture stimuli. Control cultures received a CEFX viral epitope pool as the positive control, an HIV-1 Nef peptide pool as the negative control, or no peptide. In about 11 COVID-19 convalescent patients and a handful of infection-naive healthy vaccine recipients, the spike-specific CD4+ TCR repertoire before mRNA vaccination was compared with the repertoire after mRNA vaccination.

The germline V gene sets CDR1 to MDHEN and CDR2 to SYDVKM. Spanning cysteine to phenylalanine, the CDR3 consists of 15 amino acids. This entry keeps only the CDR3 DNA: 45 bases, framed from base 1. The V end loses 4 bases and the J end loses 4 bases, and a stretch of 17 bases separates them. Library construction relied on PCR. DNA from cultured CD4+ T cells underwent TCR sequencing with the Oncomine TCR Beta short-read assay at the Johns Hopkins FTIC core. Genomic DNA was extracted from the cultured CD4+ T cells with the QIAamp micro DNA kit. Oncomine TCR Beta libraries made from cultured CD4+ T cells were pooled using unique dual indexes and sequenced on an Illumina iSeq 100. The study's processing was this. Non-productive sequences were removed, and CDR3s not starting with C, not ending with F or W, or shorter than 7 amino acids were discarded. The MANAFEST web application identified antigen-specific clonotypes by comparing peptide-stimulated wells against reference wells and other culture wells. An FDR below 0.05, an odds ratio above 5, and a productive frequency above 0.1% in at least two of three replicate wells were required for clones to be considered positive. Clonotypes that were significantly expanded in both SARS-CoV-2 spike wells and at least one common cold coronavirus spike condition were defined as cross-reactive. Similarity between CDR3 sequences was evaluated in R version 3.6.1 using Levenshtein distances (stringdist) and unrooted phylogenetic trees (ape). Using fastp at Q25 and MiXCR, TCRdb reprocessed the public reads and kept productive beta chains. Records with the same CDR3 protein are collapsed into one entry carrying the most frequent genes and DNA. The V and J calls were not made by the authors but by TCRdb's processing. The sample table contains approximately 14,000 distinct CDR3 sequences; only one count was recorded for approximately 40% of them. The ten largest clones take up under 11% of the sample.

The investigation overall reported the following: Among convalescent patients, a median around 89% of the SARS-CoV-2-reactive clones seen after vaccination appeared only after vaccination, which suggests priming specific to the vaccine. The median number of SARS-CoV-2-reactive clonotypes rose from 21 after infection to approximately 41 after vaccination, but the change was not significant. Only a relatively small number of convalescent patients were included in the study, and early timepoints following natural infection were not analyzed. Nearly all vaccine-specific clones in convalescent patients (304 of 307) were mono-reactive for SARS-CoV-2 spike rather than cross-reactive with common cold coronaviruses.

Taken with the paper, the label for treatment or condition translates to: roughly ten-day PBMC culture with coronavirus spike peptide pools or control peptides (ViraFEST assay). The ViraFEST assay was used in the study, in which antigen-specific T cells were expanded with peptide pools and expanded clonotypes were subsequently identified by TCR sequencing. The convalescent patients' positive SARS-CoV-2 PCR tests fell between March and December 2020, which was before the Alpha, Beta and Delta variants emerged in the United States. Each well held 2.2 million or so PBMCs cultured in IMDM containing roughly 5% human AB serum and around 10 IU/ml IL-2, with roughly 10 ug/ml peptide pools added. On days 3 and 7, half of the culture medium was replaced with fresh IL-2-containing medium. CD4+ T cells were isolated after approximately ten days of culture through negative selection using the EasySep CD4+ T cell isolation kit. Ficoll-Paque Plus gradient centrifugation was used to isolate PBMCs from whole blood, and the isolated PBMCs were then either used fresh or cryopreserved at -140C. Culture conditions were generally each tested in triplicate wells.

This clonotype was counted between two and nine times. What antigen it recognizes has not been identified. Base-call qualities are not available, and no considerably larger clone is one nucleotide away. The clonotype comes from a human donor who had recovered from COVID-19. Material: CD4+ T cells from blood, cultured in vitro. The chain uses TRBV28 and TRBJ2-7; TRBD1 is a weak D gene call, 6 bases matching. The DNA is TGTGCCAGCAGTTCCACAGGGAGATTCGGATACGAGCAGTACTTC. The resulting protein is CASSSTGRFGYEQYF.